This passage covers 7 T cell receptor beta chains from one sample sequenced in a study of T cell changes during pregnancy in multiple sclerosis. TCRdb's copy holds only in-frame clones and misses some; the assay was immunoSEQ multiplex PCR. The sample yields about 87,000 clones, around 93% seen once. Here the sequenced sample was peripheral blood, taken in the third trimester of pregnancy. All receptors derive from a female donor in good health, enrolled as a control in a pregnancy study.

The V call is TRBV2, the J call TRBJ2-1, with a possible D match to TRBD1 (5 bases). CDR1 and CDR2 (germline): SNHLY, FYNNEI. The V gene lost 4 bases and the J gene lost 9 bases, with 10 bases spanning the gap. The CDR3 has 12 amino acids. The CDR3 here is CASSAGIGEQFF. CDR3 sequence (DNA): TGTGCCAGCAGTGCAGGGATAGGTGAGCAGTTCTTC. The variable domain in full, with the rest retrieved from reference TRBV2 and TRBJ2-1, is EPEVTQTPSHQVTQMGQEVILRCVPISNHLYFYWYRQILGQKVEFLVSFYNNEISEKSEIFDDQFSVERPDGSNFTLKIRSTKLEDSAMYFCASSAGIGEQFFGPGTRLTVL.

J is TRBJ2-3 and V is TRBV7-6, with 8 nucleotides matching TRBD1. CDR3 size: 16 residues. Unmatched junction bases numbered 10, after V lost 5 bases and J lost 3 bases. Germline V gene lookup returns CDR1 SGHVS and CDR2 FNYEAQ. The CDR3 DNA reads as TGTGCCAGCAGCAAAACAGGCAGGGGGCGGACAGATACGCAGTATTTT. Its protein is CASSKTGRGRTDTQYF.

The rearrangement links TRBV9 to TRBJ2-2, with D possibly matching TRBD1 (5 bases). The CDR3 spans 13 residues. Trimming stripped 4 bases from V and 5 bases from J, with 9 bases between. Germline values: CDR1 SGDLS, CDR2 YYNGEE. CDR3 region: CASSFRVTGELFF. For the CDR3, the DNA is TGTGCCAGCAGCTTCAGGGTAACCGGGGAGCTGTTTTTT.

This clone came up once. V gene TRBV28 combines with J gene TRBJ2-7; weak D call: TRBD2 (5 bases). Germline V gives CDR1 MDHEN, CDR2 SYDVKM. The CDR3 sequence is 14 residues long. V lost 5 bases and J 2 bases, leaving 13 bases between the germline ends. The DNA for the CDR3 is TGTGCCAGCAGTCATCGGACGACTACCTACGAGCAGTACTTC. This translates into CASSHRTTTYEQYF.

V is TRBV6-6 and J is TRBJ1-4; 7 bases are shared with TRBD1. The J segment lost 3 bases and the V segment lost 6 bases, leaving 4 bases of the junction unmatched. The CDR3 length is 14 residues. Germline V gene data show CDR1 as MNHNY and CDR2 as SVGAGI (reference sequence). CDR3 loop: CASRDQGANEKLFF. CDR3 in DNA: TGTGCCAGCAGGGACCAGGGGGCTAATGAAAAACTGTTTTTT.

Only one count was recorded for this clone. The CDR3 DNA sequence: TGTGCCAGCAGCTTCGAGAGAGGACTAGCGGCGCCGGATACGCAGTATTTT. This sequence encodes CASSFERGLAAPDTQYF. V is TRBV5-4 and J is TRBJ2-3; 10 nucleotides agree with TRBD2. The CDR3 totals 17 residues. Germline CDR1 is SGHNT and CDR2 is YYREEE (reference sequence). After removal of 2 bases from V and 6 bases from J, the junction contained 12 bases not matched to a gene.

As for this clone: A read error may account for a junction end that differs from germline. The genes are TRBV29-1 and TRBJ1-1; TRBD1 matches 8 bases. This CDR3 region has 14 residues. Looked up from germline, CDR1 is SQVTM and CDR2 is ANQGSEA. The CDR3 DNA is TGCACCGTTGAGACAGGGGAGGGATACACTGAAGCTTTCTTT. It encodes CTVETGEGYTEAFF.